This T cell receptor beta chain derives from a study of T cell changes during pregnancy in multiple sclerosis. This table comes from immunoSEQ multiplex PCR, and its TCRdb copy is limited to in-frame clones, with some not included. The profile shows approximately 50,000 clones, 92% of them singletons. After removal of 5 bases from V and 8 bases from J, the junction contained 7 bases not matched to a gene. This CDR3 has 14 amino acids. CDR1 MNHNY and CDR2 SVGAGI come from the germline V gene (reference sequence). This chain links TRBV6-6 with TRBJ2-1; 9 bases agree with TRBD1. Material: CD4+ T cells from peripheral blood mononuclear cells, obtained after pregnancy. This TCR was sampled from a female donor with multiple sclerosis, enrolled in a pregnancy study. The CDR3 DNA follows: TGTGCCAGCAGTACCGGACAGGGGACAGATGAGCAGTTCTTC. As protein: CASSTGQGTDEQFF.